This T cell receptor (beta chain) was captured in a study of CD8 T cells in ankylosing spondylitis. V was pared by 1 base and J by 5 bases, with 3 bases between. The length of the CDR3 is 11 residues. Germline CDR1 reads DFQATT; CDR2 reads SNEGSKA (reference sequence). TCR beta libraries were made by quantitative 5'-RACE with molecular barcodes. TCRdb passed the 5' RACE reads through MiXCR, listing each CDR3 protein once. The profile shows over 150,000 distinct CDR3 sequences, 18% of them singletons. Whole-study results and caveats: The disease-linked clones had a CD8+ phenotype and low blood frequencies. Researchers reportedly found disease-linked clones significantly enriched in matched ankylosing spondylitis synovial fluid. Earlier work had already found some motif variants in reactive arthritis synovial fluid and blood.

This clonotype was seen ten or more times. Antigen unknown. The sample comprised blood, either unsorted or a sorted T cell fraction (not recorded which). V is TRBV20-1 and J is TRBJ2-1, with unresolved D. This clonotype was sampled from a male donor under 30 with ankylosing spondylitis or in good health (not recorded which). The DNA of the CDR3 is TGCAGTGCTAGAGGGGACAATGAGCAGTTCTTC. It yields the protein CSARGDNEQFF.